What follows are 20 T cell receptor beta chains derived from one specimen sequenced in a study of CD8 T cells in ankylosing spondylitis. TCRdb re-called the 5' RACE reads through MiXCR, storing one row per CDR3 protein. Among under 400,000 distinct CDR3 sequences listed, 9.5% to 13% were seen once. The sequencing input was blood, either unsorted or a sorted T cell fraction (not recorded which). The receptors originated from a female donor with ankylosing spondylitis or in good health (not recorded which).

This clonotype was observed once. A much more abundant neighbour one base away suggests this may be a read error. The gene calls are TRBV12-3 or TRBV12-4 and TRBJ2-1; 12 bases align to TRBD2. The CDR3 extends over 16 amino acids. This chain's CDR3 is CASSSRLAGVYNEQLF. In nucleotides, the CDR3 is TGTGCCAGCAGTTCGAGACTAGCGGGAGTCTACAATGAGCAGCTCTTC.

In its sample, this clonotype was seen many times. The genes are TRBV6-4 and TRBJ2-3; D possibly corresponds to TRBD2 (6 bases). In germline, CDR1 is MRHNA, CDR2 SNTAGT. V lost 0 bases to trimming and J lost 2 bases, with 12 bases between them. The CDR3 is 16 residues long. The CDR3, as DNA: TGTGCCAGCAGTGACTCGGGTAGCGGTGACACAGATACGCAGTATTTT. Protein product: CASSDSGSGDTDTQYF.

In regard to this clonotype: Possible read error: a much larger clone is one base away. The chain joins TRBV7-8 to TRBJ1-6; D not resolved. The CDR3 covers 15 residues. Germline CDR1 is SGHVS and CDR2 is FQNEAQ. Trimming left V 0 bases short and J 9 bases short, with 12 bases between. CDR3 protein: CASSLAQGSGSPLHF. CDR3 sequence (DNA): TGTGCCAGCAGCTTAGCACAAGGGTCCGGTTCACCCCTCCACTTT.

The genes are TRBV6-6 and TRBJ1-1; D remains unclear. Germline V gene sequence: CDR1 MNHNY, CDR2 SVGAGI (reference sequence). With 1 base removed from V and 6 bases from J, the gap between germline ends came to 9 bases. The CDR3 spans 13 residues. CDR3 coding DNA: TGTGCCAGCAGTTACTACAGCCTCGCTGAAGCTTTCTTT. Translation gives CASSYYSLAEAFF.

The V call is TRBV7-9, the J call TRBJ1-5; D is possibly TRBD1 (6 bases). Trimming removed 8 bases at V and 9 bases at J, with 17 bases between. This CDR3 is built from 13 residues. Germline CDR1 SEHNR, CDR2 FQNEAQ (reference sequence). The CDR3: CASEGGRLGPQHF. CDR3 bases: TGTGCCAGCGAGGGGGGGCGCCTTGGGCCCCAGCATTTT.

This clonotype appeared many times. The CDR3 is CASSPRSNVLTF. The CDR3 DNA reads TGTGCCAGCAGCCCTAGGTCCAACGTCCTGACTTTC. This sequence joins TRBV11-3 and TRBJ2-6; D ambiguous. Trimming left V 5 bases short and J 8 bases short, with 7 bases between. Looked up from germline, CDR1 is SGHNT and CDR2 is YENEEA. The CDR3 is 12 residues long.

A few counts support this clonotype. V and J are TRBV5-6 and TRBJ2-7; unclear D gene. This CDR3 spans 13 amino acids. The V end was cut by 0 bases, the J end by 3 bases, with 7 bases between. Germline CDR1 is SGHDT and CDR2 is YYEEEE. The CDR3 DNA reads TGTGCCAGCAGCTTGGACACTATCTACGAGCAGTACTTC. Encoded protein: CASSLDTIYEQYF.

This clonotype was found many times. The gene calls are TRBV29-1 and TRBJ2-7; D is tentatively TRBD1 or TRBD2 (6 bases each). The V and J ends lost 7 bases and 9 bases respectively, with 16 bases between them. Germline lookup yields CDR1 SQVTM and CDR2 ANQGSEA. CDR3 size: 11 residues. The chain's CDR3 is CSASRDTLQYF. For the CDR3, the DNA is TGCAGCGCATCGCGGGACACCCTGCAGTACTTC.

This clonotype was observed many times. The chain carries TRBV2 and TRBJ2-1; D call uncertain. Trimming left V 1 base short and J 6 bases short, with 13 bases between. CDR1 and CDR2 (germline): SNHLY, FYNNEI. The CDR3 totals 15 residues. The CDR3 is CASSEEMGKPNEQFF. The CDR3 DNA reads TGTGCCAGCAGTGAAGAAATGGGAAAACCCAATGAGCAGTTCTTC.

The chain employs TRBV20-1 and TRBJ2-5; D is possibly TRBD1 or TRBD2 (5 bases each). The V gene lost 7 bases and the J gene lost 4 bases, with 19 bases spanning the gap. This CDR3 contains 14 residues. Germline CDR1 DFQATT, CDR2 SNEGSKA (reference sequence). The CDR3 sequence is CSVQPGTGRETQYF. The CDR3 coding sequence is TGCAGTGTCCAGCCCGGGACGGGCCGAGAGACCCAGTACTTC.

This clonotype has just a few counts. CDR3 region: CASSYETGPKTQYF. CDR3 nucleotides: TGTGCCAGCAGCTATGAGACCGGGCCCAAGACCCAGTACTTC. The rearrangement links TRBV7-9 to TRBJ2-5; no clear D gene. Looked up from germline, CDR1 is SEHNR and CDR2 is FQNEAQ (reference sequence). The V and J ends lost 4 bases and 6 bases respectively, with 15 bases between them. This CDR3 spans 14 amino acids.

The rearrangement uses TRBV29-1 and TRBJ1-5, with D uncertain. Germline values: CDR1 SQVTM, CDR2 ANQGSEA. Trimming took 6 bases from V and 1 from J, leaving 7 bases between them. The CDR3 totals 12 residues. The CDR3 reads CSVQGSNQPQHF. CDR3 bases: TGCAGCGTCCAAGGAAGCAATCAGCCCCAGCATTTT.

This clonotype was counted at least ten times. The chain recombines TRBV5-6 with TRBJ2-4; D call uncertain. V shed 4 bases and J shed 0 bases, with 11 bases lying between them. Germline loops: CDR1 SGHDT, CDR2 YYEEEE. The CDR3 is made up of 15 amino acids. The CDR3 bases are TGTGCCAGCAGCCCTGGTAGTCTAGCCAAAAACATTCAGTACTTC. Translating gives CASSPGSLAKNIQYF.

This clonotype occurred many times. J is TRBJ2-6 and V is TRBV20-1; D is ambiguous. CDR1 is DFQATT and CDR2 is SNEGSKA in the germline V gene (reference sequence). This CDR3 has 17 amino acids. Trimming removed 0 bases from V and 0 bases from J, with 12 bases in between. CDR3 coding DNA: TGCAGTGCTAGAGATCACCTGTCAGGCTCTGGGGCCAACGTCCTGACTTTC. Its translation is CSARDHLSGSGANVLTF.

Only one count was recorded for this clonotype. This chain uses TRBV7-9 with TRBJ2-2; no clear D gene. This CDR3 spans 17 amino acids. V lost 4 bases and J 5 bases, leaving 20 bases between the germline ends. Germline loops: CDR1 SEHNR, CDR2 FQNEAQ (reference sequence). Here the CDR3 DNA reads TGTGCCAGCAGCTCATCATCCGGGCCTACCTATACCGGGGAGCTGTTTTTT. Amino acid sequence: CASSSSSGPTYTGELFF.

Details on this clonotype: A much larger clone lies one base from this, so it may be a read error. This rearrangement joins TRBV5-6 to TRBJ2-2; no reliable D call. The V end lost 2 bases, the J end lost 1 base, and 6 bases lay between the germline ends. Germline assignment: CDR1 SGHDT and CDR2 YYEEEE. CDR3 size: 14 residues. The CDR3 DNA sequence: TGTGCCAGCAGCTTTGGCGTGAACACCGGGGAGCTGTTTTTT. This codes for CASSFGVNTGELFF.

This clonotype was seen more than once but under ten times. The rearrangement joins TRBV11-2 to TRBJ2-7; D remains unclear. In germline, CDR1 is SGHAT, CDR2 FQNNGV. With 4 bases removed from V and 1 base from J, the gap between germline ends came to 11 bases. The CDR3 has 14 residues. The DNA of the CDR3 is TGTGCCAGCAGCTCCACCGACGGATCCTACGAGCAGTACTTC. This gives the protein CASSSTDGSYEQYF.

This clonotype was seen ten or more times. This chain joins TRBV3-1 and TRBJ2-7; D is unresolved. V lost 1 base and J 3 bases, leaving 7 bases between the germline ends. This CDR3 region has 13 residues. Germline V gene lookup returns CDR1 LGHDT and CDR2 YNNKEL (reference sequence). Here the CDR3 DNA reads TGTGCCAGCAGCCAAGCAAAAAGCTACGAGCAGTACTTC. Protein: CASSQAKSYEQYF.

Worth noting for this clonotype: This may be a read error, as it is one base from a much larger clone. J is TRBJ2-2 and V is TRBV5-1; D remains ambiguous. The CDR3 consists of 14 residues. CDR1 SGHRS and CDR2 YFSETQ come from the germline V gene. Between the trimmed V and J ends, which lost 3 bases and 7 bases, there was a span of 13 bases. CDR3 loop: CASSSGIRSGELFF. CDR3 DNA sequence: TGCGCCAGCAGCTCTGGGATTCGGAGCGGGGAGCTGTTTTTT. The variable domain in full, with the rest retrieved from reference TRBV5-1 and TRBJ2-2, is KAGVTQTPRYLIKTRGQQVTLSCSPISGHRSVSWYQQTPGQGLQFLFEYFSETQRNKGNFPGRFSGRQFSNSRSEMNVSTLELGDSALYLCASSSGIRSGELFFGEGSRLTVL.

About this clonotype: This may arise from a read error, as a much more abundant clone is one base away. The V and J genes are TRBV20-1 and TRBJ2-2; D not certain. Germline V CDR1 and CDR2: DFQATT, SNEGSKA (reference sequence). This CDR3 spans 12 amino acids. The CDR3 DNA sequence: TGCGGTGCTTACAGTGGCACCGGGGAGCTGTTTTTT. It specifies CGAYSGTGELFF.